This T cell receptor beta chain originates from a study of blood T cell repertoires in COVID-19. Study details: COVID-19 samples collected from the United States, Italy and Spain covered acute and convalescent phases. Nucleic acid was either cDNA or gDNA, and it came from T cells, B-cell-depleted T cells, or PBMCs.

In the source study's methods: Amplification of reference gene primers provided the estimated nucleated cell counts. Method: immunoSEQ multiplex PCR; TCRdb's copy keeps in-frame clones and lacks some. V, J and clone size were drawn from that table, and D and trimming were deduced from the DNA. This table has under 450,000 clones, approximately 88% appearing once. V lost 1 base, J lost 6 bases, and 6 bases lay in between. This CDR3 contains 11 residues. Germline assignment: CDR1 GTSNPN and CDR2 SVGIG (reference sequence). Followed longitudinally, the Seattle patients had been enrolled during active infection.

This clonotype originated in a woman aged 45-65 years with COVID-19, enrolled during active disease. The sequenced material came from peripheral blood. The J gene is TRBJ1-1, the V gene TRBV30, with D possibly TRBD1 on 5 matching bases. The CDR3 sequence: CAWSETAEAFF. CDR3 DNA sequence: TGTGCCTGGAGTGAGACAGCTGAAGCTTTCTTT.